This T cell receptor (beta chain) was identified during a study of blood T cell repertoires in COVID-19 (dated by TCRdb to 2020 to 2022). As for the study more broadly: The collaborator samples originated in the United States, Italy and Spain and spanned the acute and convalescent phases of COVID-19. Samples came from the ongoing ImmuneRACE study (first 160 participants) plus 1,254 subjects from 6 global collaborators. The repertoires were released in a freely available public database meant as a resource for research on the immune response to SARS-CoV-2. Where available, HLA class I and class II types were obtained from metadata supplied by the sample provider rather than from assay-based typing. Subjects who had been exposed to COVID-19, were actively infected with it, or had recovered from it provided the deeply sampled blood TCRbeta repertoires that made up the dataset. The material from the prospective study consisted of cDNA or gDNA derived from T cells, B-cell-depleted T cells, or PBMCs. Sample metadata almost always included a de-identified subject ID, COVID-19 status, age in years and sex.

Collaborating institutions collected whole blood in K2EDTA tubes following their own protocols. Collaborator samples were shipped for TCRbeta analysis as frozen whole blood, isolated PBMCs, or DNA extracted from either sample type. V lost 5 bases and J lost 0 bases, and the count of bases not matched to a germline gene is 10. The CDR3 contains 18 residues, cysteine and phenylalanine counted. Just CDR3 DNA is preserved here, 54 bases in frame from base 1. Per the germline V gene (reference sequence), LGHDT is the CDR1 and YNNKEL is the CDR2. Concerning this clone: This receptor's antigen is unknown. Qualities for individual bases were not recorded, and no much larger clone is one base off.

The research as a whole found: The amount of clinical and demographic metadata varied by source and participant and was provided uncurated.

The immunoSEQ Assay, a bias-controlled multiplex PCR, was used to amplify TCRbeta CDR3 regions from genomic DNA. The source study handled its data this way. The number of nucleated cells in each sample was estimated by amplification of reference gene primers within the assay. Sequence reads were collapsed and filtered to measure the absolute abundance of every unique TCRbeta CDR3 rearrangement. For each sample, productive Simpson clonality was calculated as the square root of Simpson's diversity index across productive rearrangements. Drawn from immuneACCESS, this table holds only the in-frame rearrangements with V and J called that TCRdb kept. Clones are partly lost; checked studies trace under half to an unresolved V gene and leave the rest unexplained. V and J calls and clone size are copied from that table; D and trimming were computed from the DNA. Present in this sample are approximately 240,000 clones, roughly 84% of which were seen just once. 4% of the sample rests with the top ten.

The clonotype originates from a woman aged 40 to 50 with active or convalescent COVID-19. The specimen sequenced was peripheral blood. Recombination linked TRBV3-1 (or the pseudogene TRBV3-2) to TRBJ2-4, with 10 bases matching TRBD2. The sequenced DNA: TGTGCCAGCAGCTCGACTAGCGGGCGAGAGAAAGCCAAAAACATTCAGTACTTC. The resulting protein is CASSSTSGREKAKNIQYF.